The sequence of this T cell receptor beta chain was determined in a study of T cell responses to AZD1222 COVID-19 vaccine. Comments on this clone: Its matching antigen is unknown.

The V gene lost 3 bases and the J gene lost 4 bases, with 7 bases spanning the gap. The CDR3 runs 13 residues. The germline V gene has CDR1 SNHLY and CDR2 FYNNEI. Some clones are missing from TCRdb's copy, which holds only in-frame ones; the method was immunoSEQ multiplex PCR. The sample has tens of thousands of clones, around 89% seen once. Overall study findings and caveats: White British ancestry dominated among donors, who included more females, and clonal diversity was possibly underestimated. Targeting of unmutated variant regions was reportedly seen in nearly half of spike-specific TCRs.

The chain joins TRBV2 to TRBJ1-5; no clear D gene. This TCR came from an adult in good health. The starting material was peripheral blood, obtained on day 0 of AZD1222 vaccination. In DNA, the CDR3 is TGTGCCAGCAGTGATCGTTGGAATCAGCCCCAGCATTTT. This sequence encodes CASSDRWNQPQHF.